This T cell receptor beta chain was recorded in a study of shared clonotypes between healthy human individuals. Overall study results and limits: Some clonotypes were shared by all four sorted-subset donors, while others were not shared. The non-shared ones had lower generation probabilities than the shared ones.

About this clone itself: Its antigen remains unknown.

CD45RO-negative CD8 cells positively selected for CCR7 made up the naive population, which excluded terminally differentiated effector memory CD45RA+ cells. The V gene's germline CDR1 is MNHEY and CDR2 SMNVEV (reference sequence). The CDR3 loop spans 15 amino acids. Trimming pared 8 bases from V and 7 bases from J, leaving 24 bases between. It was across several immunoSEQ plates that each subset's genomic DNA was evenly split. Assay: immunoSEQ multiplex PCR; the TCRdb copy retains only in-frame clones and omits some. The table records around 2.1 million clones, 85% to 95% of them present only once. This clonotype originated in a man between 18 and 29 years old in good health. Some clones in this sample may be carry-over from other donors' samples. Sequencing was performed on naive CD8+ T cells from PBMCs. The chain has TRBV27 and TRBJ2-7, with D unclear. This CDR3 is CASQTKAASYAEQYF. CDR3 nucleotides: TGTGCCAGCCAAACTAAGGCGGCCTCTTACGCGGAGCAGTACTTC.